This TCR beta chain was captured in a study of spatial heterogeneity in lung cancer. Time point described: blood at routine non-recurrence follow-up after resection. In each case, whole RNA from tumor, nontumor lung or frozen PBMC was sequenced unsorted. The germline CDR1 and CDR2 sequences are DFQATT and SNEGSKA (reference sequence). This CDR3 contains 14 residues. V lost 6 bases and J lost 3; bases outside the gene matches: 8. TCRdb processed the 5' RACE reads anew with MiXCR; each CDR3 protein has one entry. This sample has about 120,000 distinct CDR3 sequences, with approximately 12% found just once.

The source material was PBMCs, sampled at follow-up. J is TRBJ2-3 and V is TRBV20-1; TRBD2 matches at 8 bases. The TCR sequence derives from a male donor with early-stage non-small cell lung cancer. For the CDR3, the DNA is TGCAGTGCGCGAGAGACTAGCGAGACAGATACGCAGTATTTT. It encodes CSARETSETDTQYF.